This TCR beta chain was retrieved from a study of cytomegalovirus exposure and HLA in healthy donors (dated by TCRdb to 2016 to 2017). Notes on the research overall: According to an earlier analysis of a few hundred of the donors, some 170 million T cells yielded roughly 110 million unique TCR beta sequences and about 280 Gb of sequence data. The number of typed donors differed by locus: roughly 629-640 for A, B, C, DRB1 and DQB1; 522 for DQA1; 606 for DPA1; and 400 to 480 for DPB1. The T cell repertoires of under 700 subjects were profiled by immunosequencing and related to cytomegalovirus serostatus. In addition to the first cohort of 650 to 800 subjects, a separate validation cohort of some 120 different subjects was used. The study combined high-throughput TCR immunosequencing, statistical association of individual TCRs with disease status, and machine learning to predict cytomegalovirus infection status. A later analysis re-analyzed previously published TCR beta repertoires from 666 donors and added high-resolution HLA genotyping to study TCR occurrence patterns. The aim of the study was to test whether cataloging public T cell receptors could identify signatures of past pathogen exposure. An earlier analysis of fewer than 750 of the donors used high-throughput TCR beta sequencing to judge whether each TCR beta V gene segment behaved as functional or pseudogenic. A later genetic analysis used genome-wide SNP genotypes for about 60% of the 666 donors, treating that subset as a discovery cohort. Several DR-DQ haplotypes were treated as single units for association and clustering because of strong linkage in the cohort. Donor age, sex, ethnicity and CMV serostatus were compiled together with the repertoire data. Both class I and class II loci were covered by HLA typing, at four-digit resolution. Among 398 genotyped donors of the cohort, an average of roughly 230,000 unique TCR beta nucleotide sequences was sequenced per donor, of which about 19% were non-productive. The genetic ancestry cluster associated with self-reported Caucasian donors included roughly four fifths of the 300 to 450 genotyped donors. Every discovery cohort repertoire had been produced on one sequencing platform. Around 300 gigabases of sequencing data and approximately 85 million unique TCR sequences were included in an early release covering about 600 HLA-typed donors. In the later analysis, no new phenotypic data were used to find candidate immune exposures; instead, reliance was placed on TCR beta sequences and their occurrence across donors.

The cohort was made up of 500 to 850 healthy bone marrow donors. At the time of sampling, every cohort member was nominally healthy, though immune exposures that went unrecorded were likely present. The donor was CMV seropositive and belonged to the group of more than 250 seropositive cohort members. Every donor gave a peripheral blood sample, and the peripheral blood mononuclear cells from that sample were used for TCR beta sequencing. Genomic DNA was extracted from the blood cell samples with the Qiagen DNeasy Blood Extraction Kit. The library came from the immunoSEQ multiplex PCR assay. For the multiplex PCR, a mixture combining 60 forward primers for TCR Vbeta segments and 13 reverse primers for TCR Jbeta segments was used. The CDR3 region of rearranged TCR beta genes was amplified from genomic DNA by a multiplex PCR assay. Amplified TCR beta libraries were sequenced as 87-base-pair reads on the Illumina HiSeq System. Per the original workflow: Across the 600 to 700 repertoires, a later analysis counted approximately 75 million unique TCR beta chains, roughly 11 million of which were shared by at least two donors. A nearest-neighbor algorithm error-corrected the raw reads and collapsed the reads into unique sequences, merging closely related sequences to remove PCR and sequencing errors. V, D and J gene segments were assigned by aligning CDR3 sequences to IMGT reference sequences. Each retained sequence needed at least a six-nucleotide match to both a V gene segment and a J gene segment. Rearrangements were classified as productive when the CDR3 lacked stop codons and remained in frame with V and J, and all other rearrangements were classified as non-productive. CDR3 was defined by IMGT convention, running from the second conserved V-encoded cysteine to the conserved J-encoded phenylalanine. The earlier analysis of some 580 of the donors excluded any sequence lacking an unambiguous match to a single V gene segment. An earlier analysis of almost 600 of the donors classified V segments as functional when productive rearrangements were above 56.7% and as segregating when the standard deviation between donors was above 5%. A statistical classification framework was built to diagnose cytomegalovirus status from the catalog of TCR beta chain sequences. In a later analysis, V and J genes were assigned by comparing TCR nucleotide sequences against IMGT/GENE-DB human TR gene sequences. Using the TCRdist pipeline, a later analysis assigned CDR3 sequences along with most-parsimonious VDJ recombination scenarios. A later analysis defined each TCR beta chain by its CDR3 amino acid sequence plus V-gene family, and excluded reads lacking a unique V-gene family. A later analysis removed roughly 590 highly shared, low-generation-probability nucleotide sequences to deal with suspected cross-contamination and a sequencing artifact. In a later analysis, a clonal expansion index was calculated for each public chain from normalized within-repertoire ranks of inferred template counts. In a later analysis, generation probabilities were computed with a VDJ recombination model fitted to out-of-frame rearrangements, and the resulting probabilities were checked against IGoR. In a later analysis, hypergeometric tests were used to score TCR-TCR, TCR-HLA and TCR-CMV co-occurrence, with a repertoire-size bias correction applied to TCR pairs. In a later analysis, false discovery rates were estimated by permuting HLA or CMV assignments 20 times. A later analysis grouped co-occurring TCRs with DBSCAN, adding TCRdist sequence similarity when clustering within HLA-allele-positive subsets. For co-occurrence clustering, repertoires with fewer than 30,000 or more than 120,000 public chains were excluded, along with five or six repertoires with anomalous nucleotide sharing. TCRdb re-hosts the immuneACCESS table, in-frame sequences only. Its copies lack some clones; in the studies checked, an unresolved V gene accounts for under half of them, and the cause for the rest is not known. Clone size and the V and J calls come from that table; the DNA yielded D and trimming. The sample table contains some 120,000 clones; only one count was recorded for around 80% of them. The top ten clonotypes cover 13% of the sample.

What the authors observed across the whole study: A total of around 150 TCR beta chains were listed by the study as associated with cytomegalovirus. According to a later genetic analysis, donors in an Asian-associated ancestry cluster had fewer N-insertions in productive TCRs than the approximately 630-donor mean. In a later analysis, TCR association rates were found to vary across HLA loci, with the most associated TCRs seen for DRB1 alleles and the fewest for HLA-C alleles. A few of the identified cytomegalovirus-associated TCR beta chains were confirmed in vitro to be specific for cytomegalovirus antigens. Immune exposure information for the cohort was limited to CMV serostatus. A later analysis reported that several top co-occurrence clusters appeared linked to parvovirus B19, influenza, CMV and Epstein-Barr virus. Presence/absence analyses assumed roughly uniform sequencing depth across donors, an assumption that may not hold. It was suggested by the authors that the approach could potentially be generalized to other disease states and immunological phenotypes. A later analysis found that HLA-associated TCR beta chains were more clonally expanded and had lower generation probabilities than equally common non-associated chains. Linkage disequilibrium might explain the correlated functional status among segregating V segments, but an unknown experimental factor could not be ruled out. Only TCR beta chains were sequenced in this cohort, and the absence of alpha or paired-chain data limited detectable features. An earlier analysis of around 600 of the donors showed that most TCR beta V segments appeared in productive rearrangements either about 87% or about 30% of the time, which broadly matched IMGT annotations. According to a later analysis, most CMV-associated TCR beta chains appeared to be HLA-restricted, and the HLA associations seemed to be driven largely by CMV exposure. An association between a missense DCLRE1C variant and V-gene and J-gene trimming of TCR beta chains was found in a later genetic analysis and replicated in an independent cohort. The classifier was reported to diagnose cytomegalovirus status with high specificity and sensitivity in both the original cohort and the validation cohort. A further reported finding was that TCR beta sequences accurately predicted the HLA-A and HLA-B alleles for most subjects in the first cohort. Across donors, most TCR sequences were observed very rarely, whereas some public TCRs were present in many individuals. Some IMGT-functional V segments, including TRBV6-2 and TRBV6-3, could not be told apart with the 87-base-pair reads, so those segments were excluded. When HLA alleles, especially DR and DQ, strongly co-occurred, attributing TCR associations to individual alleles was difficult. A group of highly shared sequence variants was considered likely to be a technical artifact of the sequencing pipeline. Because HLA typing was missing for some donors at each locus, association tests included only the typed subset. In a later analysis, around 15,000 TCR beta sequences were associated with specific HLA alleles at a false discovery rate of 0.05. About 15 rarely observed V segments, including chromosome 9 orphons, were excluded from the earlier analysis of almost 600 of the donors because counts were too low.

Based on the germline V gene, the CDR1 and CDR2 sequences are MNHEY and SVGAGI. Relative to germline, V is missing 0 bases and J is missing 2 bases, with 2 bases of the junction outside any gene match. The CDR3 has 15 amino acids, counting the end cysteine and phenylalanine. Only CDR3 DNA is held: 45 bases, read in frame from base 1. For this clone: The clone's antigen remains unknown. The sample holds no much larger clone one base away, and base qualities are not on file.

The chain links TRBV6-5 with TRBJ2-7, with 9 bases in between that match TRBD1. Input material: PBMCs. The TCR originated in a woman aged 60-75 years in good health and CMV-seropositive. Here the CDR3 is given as CASSYSWTGAYEQYF. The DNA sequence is TGTGCCAGCAGTTACTCGTGGACAGGGGCCTACGAGCAGTACTTC.